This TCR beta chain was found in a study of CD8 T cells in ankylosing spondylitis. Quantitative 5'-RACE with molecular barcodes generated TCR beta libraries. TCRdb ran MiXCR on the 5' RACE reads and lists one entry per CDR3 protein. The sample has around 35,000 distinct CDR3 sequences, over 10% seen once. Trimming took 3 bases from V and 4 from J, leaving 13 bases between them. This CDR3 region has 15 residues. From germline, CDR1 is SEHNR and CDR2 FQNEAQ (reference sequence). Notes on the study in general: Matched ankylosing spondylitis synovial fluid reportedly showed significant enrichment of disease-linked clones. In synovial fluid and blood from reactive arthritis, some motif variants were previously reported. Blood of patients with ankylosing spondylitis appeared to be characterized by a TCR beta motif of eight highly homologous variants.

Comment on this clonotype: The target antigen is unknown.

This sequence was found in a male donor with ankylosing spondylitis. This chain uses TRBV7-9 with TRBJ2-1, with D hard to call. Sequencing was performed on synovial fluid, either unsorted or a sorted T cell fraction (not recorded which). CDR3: CASSFRTGSYNEQFF. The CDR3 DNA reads TGTGCCAGCAGCTTTCGGACGGGTAGTTACAATGAGCAGTTCTTC.